Each of the 27 T cell receptor beta chains below was sequenced from the same sample in a study of blood T cells in healthy people across ages. Using a J-beta primer mix together with a sample-barcoded 5' primer, a second PCR was run for about 6 to 11 cycles. TCRdb independently ran MiXCR on the 5' RACE reads; one entry per CDR3 protein. The sample has 1.5 million to 2 million distinct CDR3 sequences; roughly 49% are singletons. Sequencing was performed on blood. The receptors originated from a middle-aged woman in good health.

J is TRBJ1-5 and V is TRBV18, with a tentative D call TRBD1 (5 bases). This CDR3 contains 14 residues. Trimming cost V 1 base and J 6 bases, with 10 bases left between them. Germline V gene sequence: CDR1 KGHSH, CDR2 LQKENI. CDR3 protein: CASSPLDGGQPQHF. CDR3 nucleotide sequence: TGTGCCAGCTCACCACTCGACGGGGGTCAGCCCCAGCATTTT.

The CDR3 DNA reads TGTGCCAGCAGCTTAAGGGGATTAGGGGGGTACGAGCAGTACTTC. Amino acid sequence: CASSLRGLGGYEQYF. The rearrangement links TRBV7-2 to TRBJ2-7; D is perhaps TRBD1 or TRBD2 (6 bases each). Trimming pared 2 bases from V and 4 bases from J, leaving 15 bases between. The germline V gene encodes CDR1 SGHTA and CDR2 FQGNSA. The CDR3 is made up of 15 amino acids.

The chain combines TRBV3-1 with TRBJ2-4, with D perhaps TRBD1 or TRBD2 (5 bases each). The CDR3 length is 14 residues. V was shortened by 3 bases and J by 0 bases, with 6 bases between the two germline ends. Germline CDR1 is LGHDT and CDR2 is YNNKEL (reference sequence). Here the CDR3 DNA reads TGTGCCAGCAGCCACGGGACAGCCAAAAACATTCAGTACTTC. It encodes CASSHGTAKNIQYF.

The V and J genes are TRBV10-3 and TRBJ1-2, with a possible D match to TRBD1 (5 bases). The CDR3 contains 15 residues. V shed 10 bases and J shed 4 bases, with 22 bases lying between them. Germline assignment: CDR1 ENHRY and CDR2 SYGVKD. The CDR3 DNA follows: TGTGCCACTCGTAAACAGGCTCACGGTCTCTATGGCTACACCTTC. Translating gives CATRKQAHGLYGYTF.

This clonotype was found a few times. The chain is built from TRBV6-6 and TRBJ2-1; 10 bases are a match to TRBD2. V lost 0 bases and J lost 5; bases outside the gene matches: 4. There are 16 residues in the CDR3. From germline, CDR1 is MNHNY and CDR2 SVGAGI (reference sequence). The chain's CDR3 is CASSYSRAGGDNEQFF. The CDR3 DNA follows: TGTGCCAGCAGTTACTCCCGAGCGGGGGGGGACAATGAGCAGTTCTTC.

This chain links TRBV29-1 with TRBJ2-5, with D possibly being TRBD2 (6 bases). CDR1 is SQVTM, CDR2 ANQGSEA, per germline. CDR3 size: 14 residues. V lost 4 bases and J lost 11, with 23 bases in between. CDR3: CSVAWEVEENEQYF. CDR3 in DNA: TGCAGCGTTGCTTGGGAGGTCGAGGAGAATGAGCAGTACTTC.

This clonotype was recorded a few times. The V and J genes are TRBV10-3 and TRBJ1-2, with a tentative D call TRBD1 (6 bases). The CDR3 runs to 13 residues. Germline lookup yields CDR1 ENHRY and CDR2 SYGVKD. The V end lost 6 bases, the J end lost 4 bases, and 12 bases lay between the germline ends. The DNA for the CDR3 is TGTGCCATCAGGGGGGCCGTAGGCTATGGCTACACCTTC. Protein product: CAIRGAVGYGYTF.

The rearrangement uses TRBV12-3 or TRBV12-4 and TRBJ2-1, with 12 bases fitting TRBD2. Gene TRBJ2-7 matches the end of the DNA better, so the J call may be wrong. The CDR3 runs to 17 residues. In nucleotides, the CDR3 is TGTGCCAGCAGGCAGACTAGCGGGGGAAGCTCCTACAATGAGCAGTACTTC. This codes for CASRQTSGGSSYNEQYF.

The chain links TRBV9 to TRBJ2-3, with 9 nucleotides matching TRBD2. The germline gives CDR1 SGDLS, CDR2 YYNGEE. The V segment lost 1 base and the J segment 10 bases; nucleotides outside the gene matches: 10. The CDR3 contains 15 residues. This CDR3 is CASSVRASGAPAQYF. The CDR3 DNA reads TGTGCCAGCAGCGTACGGGCTAGCGGGGCACCTGCGCAGTATTTT.

V gene TRBV5-1 combines with J gene TRBJ2-7; D is unresolved. Per germline, CDR1 SGHRS and CDR2 YFSETQ. This CDR3 comprises 15 residues. V dropped 0 bases and J dropped 0 bases, with 10 bases sitting between them. In nucleotides, the CDR3 is TGCGCCAGCAGCTTGGATCATATAATCTCCTACGAGCAGTACTTC. It specifies CASSLDHIISYEQYF.

On this clonotype itself: One junction end disagrees with the germline gene, perhaps due to a read error. This chain links TRBV7-2 with TRBJ2-3; TRBD2 matches at 9 bases. The CDR3 has 14 residues. Germline V gene sequence: CDR1 SGHTA, CDR2 FQGNSA. CDR3 sequence reads: CANSLAGERGDEYF. CDR3 DNA sequence: TGTGCCAACAGCTTAGCGGGGGAGCGGGGGGATGAGTATTTT.

V is TRBV4-3 and J is TRBJ2-3; D remains ambiguous. With 5 bases removed from V and 3 bases from J, the gap between germline ends came to 9 bases. Per germline, CDR1 LGHNA and CDR2 YSLEER. The CDR3 is made up of 13 amino acids. The CDR3 here is CASSYQETDTQYF. As DNA, the CDR3 is TGCGCCAGCAGCTATCAAGAGACAGATACGCAGTATTTT.

This clonotype was counted between two and nine times. The V and J genes are TRBV29-1 and TRBJ2-7, with 11 bases aligning to TRBD1. The trim removed 5 bases at V and 6 bases at J, leaving 6 bases unmatched. Germline-derived CDR1 and CDR2 are SQVTM and ANQGSEA. CDR3 length: 13 residues. In nucleotides, the CDR3 is TGCAGCGTTCCCTCCGGGACAGGGGGCGAGCAGTACTTC. Amino acids: CSVPSGTGGEQYF.

The chain links TRBV20-1 to TRBJ2-4, with D possibly being TRBD1 (7 bases). From germline, CDR1 is DFQATT and CDR2 SNEGSKA (reference sequence). Trimming left V 5 bases short and J 4 bases short, with 24 bases between. CDR3 length: 17 amino acids. CDR3 region: CSAPFGQAGGNKNIQYF. In nucleotides, the CDR3 is TGCAGTGCTCCTTTCGGACAGGCCGGGGGAAATAAAAACATTCAGTACTTC.

The CDR3 loop is CASSLAERKHGYTF. CDR3 nucleotide sequence: TGTGCCAGCAGTTTAGCGGAGCGTAAACATGGCTACACCTTC. The rearrangement links TRBV12-3 or TRBV12-4 to TRBJ1-2, with D unresolved. The CDR3 totals 14 residues. The V end was cut by 0 bases, the J end by 6 bases, with 11 bases between.

This chain connects TRBV7-2 to TRBJ2-3; 8 bases line up with TRBD2. The CDR3 sequence is 15 residues long. Germline V lookup: CDR1 SGHTA, CDR2 FQGNSA. Trimming at V came to 3 bases and at J to 4 bases, leaving 6 bases not matched to a gene. The CDR3 DNA follows: TGTGCCAGCAGCTTGCGGGGGGTTGGGTCAGATACGCAGTATTTT. Its translation is CASSLRGVGSDTQYF.

The rearrangement joins TRBV27 to TRBJ1-6; 9 positions agree with TRBD1. Germline CDR1 reads MNHEY; CDR2 reads SMNVEV (reference sequence). The length of the CDR3 is 15 residues. With V trimmed by 7 bases and J by 9 bases, 10 bases remained unmatched. The DNA for the CDR3 is TGTGCCAGCACCCCACAGGGGGCTCCTTTTTCACCCCTCCACTTT. Amino acid sequence: CASTPQGAPFSPLHF.

The genes are TRBV28 and TRBJ2-5; D is perhaps TRBD2 (7 bases). This CDR3 spans 14 amino acids. Germline V gene sequence: CDR1 MDHEN, CDR2 SYDVKM. Trimming removed 6 bases at V and 5 bases at J, with 16 bases between. The CDR3 here is CASRARGGRETQYF. The CDR3 DNA reads TGTGCCAGCAGGGCGAGGGGGGGCAGGGAGACCCAGTACTTC.

This clonotype was picked up a small number of times. The chain carries TRBV29-1 and TRBJ2-1; D ambiguous. Looked up from germline, CDR1 is SQVTM and CDR2 is ANQGSEA. With 0 bases removed from V and 10 bases from J, the gap between germline ends came to 25 bases. The CDR3 is made up of 17 amino acids. The CDR3 here is CSVEDGIGMWARGEQFF. The DNA for the CDR3 is TGCAGCGTTGAAGATGGGATTGGAATGTGGGCCCGTGGCGAGCAGTTCTTC.

J is TRBJ2-1 and V is TRBV6-1; D uncertain. Germline V gene data show CDR1 as MNHNS and CDR2 as SASEGT. The CDR3 is 11 amino acids. V dropped 7 bases and J dropped 6 bases, with 7 bases sitting between them. CDR3 nucleotides: TGTGCCAGCAAGTGGGGCAATGAGCAGTTCTTC. This gives the protein CASKWGNEQFF.

The chain employs TRBV28 and TRBJ2-5, with a possible D match to TRBD2 (5 bases). The assigned J gene may be wrong: the sequence end matches TRBJ2-4 better. The CDR3 has 15 residues. CDR1 and CDR2 (germline): MDHEN, SYDVKM. DNA of the CDR3: TGTGCCAGCAGTTCATATACCCCGGGAAAAAACATTCAGTACTTC. Translated: CASSSYTPGKNIQYF.

Comments on this clonotype: A junction boundary mismatches the germline segment, possibly from a read error. The chain has TRBV5-1 and TRBJ1-2, with no clear D. Germline CDR1 and CDR2: SGHRS and YFSETQ. The CDR3 has 12 amino acids. For the CDR3, the DNA is TGTGCCAGCAGCTCGGACGCGTATGGCTACACCTTC. Amino acids: CASSSDAYGYTF.

There are a few counts of this clonotype. The chain has TRBV20-1 and TRBJ2-4, with D perhaps TRBD2 (6 bases). The CDR3 sequence is 13 residues long. Germline lookup yields CDR1 DFQATT and CDR2 SNEGSKA (reference sequence). V dropped 4 bases and J dropped 10 bases, with 17 bases sitting between them. CDR3 protein: CSATWDSALIQYF. DNA of the CDR3: TGCAGTGCTACATGGGACTCCGCTCTAATTCAGTACTTC.

CDR3 in amino acids: CASSSRRASTSYEQYF. CDR3 nucleotide sequence: TGTGCCAGCAGCTCCAGACGGGCTAGCACCTCCTACGAGCAGTACTTC. This chain links TRBV5-6 with TRBJ2-7; D is possibly TRBD2 (5 bases). CDR1 and CDR2 from the germline V gene are SGHDT and YYEEEE. V was shortened by 3 bases and J by 0 bases, with 16 bases between the two germline ends. CDR3 length: 16 amino acids.

The rearrangement links TRBV9 to TRBJ1-1; D not certain. Trimming removed 0 bases at V and 3 bases at J, with 9 bases between. The CDR3 loop spans 14 amino acids. From germline, CDR1 is SGDLS and CDR2 YYNGEE. The DNA for the CDR3 is TGTGCCAGCAGCGTAGACCCGGGTTACACTGAAGCTTTCTTT. Protein product: CASSVDPGYTEAFF.

The chain recombines TRBV4-3 with TRBJ2-4; D is undetermined. Trimming removed 0 bases at V and 1 base at J, with 19 bases between. This CDR3 has 19 residues. CDR1 LGHNA and CDR2 YSLEER come from the germline V gene. In nucleotides, the CDR3 is TGCGCCAGCAGCCAAGATGGGCAAGGCCTTGGGGTCGCCAAAAACATTCAGTACTTC. Translated, it gives CASSQDGQGLGVAKNIQYF.

V and J are TRBV11-3 and TRBJ2-1; D is perhaps TRBD2 (5 bases). Germline V gene sequence: CDR1 SGHNT, CDR2 YENEEA. The V gene lost 5 bases and the J gene lost 7 bases, with 18 bases spanning the gap. The CDR3 consists of 15 residues. The CDR3 reads CASSPTGVTGNEQFF. CDR3 coding DNA: TGTGCCAGCAGCCCAACTGGGGTTACGGGGAATGAGCAGTTCTTC.